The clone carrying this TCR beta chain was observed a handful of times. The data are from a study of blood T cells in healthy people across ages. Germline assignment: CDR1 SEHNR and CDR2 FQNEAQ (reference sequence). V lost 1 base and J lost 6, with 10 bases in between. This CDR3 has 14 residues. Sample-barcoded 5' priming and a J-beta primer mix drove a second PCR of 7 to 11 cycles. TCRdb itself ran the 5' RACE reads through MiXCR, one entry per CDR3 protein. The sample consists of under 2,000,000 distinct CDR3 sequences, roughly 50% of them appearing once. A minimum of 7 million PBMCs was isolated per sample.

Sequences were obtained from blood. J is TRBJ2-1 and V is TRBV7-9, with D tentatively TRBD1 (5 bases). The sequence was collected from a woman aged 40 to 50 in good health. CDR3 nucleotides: TGTGCCAGCAGCTTAGGTGGGCAGGGCAATGAGCAGTTCTTC. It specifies CASSLGGQGNEQFF.